Listed below are T cell receptor beta chains from one sample, sequenced in a study of blood T cell repertoires in COVID-19. Using immunoSEQ multiplex PCR, the repertoire was profiled, and TCRdb retains in-frame clones only, with some absent. The repertoire has 300,000 to 400,000 clones, approximately 92% of them found once; the top ten carry more than 0.8%. Sequenced: PBMCs or T cells enriched from blood (not recorded which). The receptors derive from a man aged 18 to 29 who had recovered from COVID-19. The CDR3 runs from the conserved cysteine through the conserved F or W. D genes are given only for firm matches. Clone sizes are given selectively: once, few, many, or a class where the clone is expanded.

v_gene: TRBV27; abundance: -; d_gene: TRBD1; j_gene: TRBJ2-1; CDR3aa: CASRETGDYNEQFF; CDR3nt: TGTGCCAGCCGCGAGACAGGGGACTACAATGAGCAGTTCTTC
v_gene: TRBV11-3; abundance: -; d_gene: -; j_gene: TRBJ2-5; CDR3aa: CASSQRDQETQYF; CDR3nt: TGTGCCAGCAGCCAGCGGGACCAAGAGACCCAGTACTTC
v_gene: TRBV5-4; abundance: -; d_gene: -; j_gene: TRBJ2-5; CDR3aa: CASSLGRGSETQYF; CDR3nt: TGTGCCAGCAGCTTGGGTAGGGGCTCTGAGACCCAGTACTTC
v_gene: TRBV28; abundance: -; d_gene: TRBD2; j_gene: TRBJ2-5; CDR3aa: CASRTSGSETQYF; CDR3nt: TGTGCCAGCAGGACTAGCGGTTCGGAGACCCAGTACTTC
v_gene: TRBV3-1/TRBV3-2; abundance: -; d_gene: -; j_gene: TRBJ2-7; CDR3aa: CASSAFGWHEQYF; CDR3nt: TGTGCCAGCAGCGCTTTCGGGTGGCACGAGCAGTACTTC
v_gene: TRBV2; abundance: -; d_gene: -; j_gene: TRBJ2-7; CDR3aa: CASNGGSSYEQYF; CDR3nt: TGTGCCAGCAACGGGGGTAGCTCCTACGAGCAGTACTTC
v_gene: TRBV12-3/TRBV12-4; abundance: -; d_gene: TRBD1; j_gene: TRBJ1-2; CDR3aa: CASKFAGGYGYTF; CDR3nt: TGTGCCAGCAAGTTTGCAGGGGGCTATGGCTACACCTTC
v_gene: TRBV24-1; abundance: -; d_gene: TRBD2; j_gene: TRBJ2-3; CDR3aa: CATSDRTSGGASTDTQYF; CDR3nt: TGTGCCACCAGTGACAGGACTAGCGGGGGGGCTAGCACAGATACGCAGTATTTT
v_gene: TRBV18; abundance: -; d_gene: TRBD1; j_gene: TRBJ2-7; CDR3aa: CASSPFSPGQGYEQYF; CDR3nt: TGTGCCAGCTCACCTTTCTCCCCGGGACAGGGCTACGAGCAGTACTTC
v_gene: TRBV21-1; abundance: -; d_gene: -; j_gene: TRBJ1-5; CDR3aa: CASSRGSHRLNQPQHF; CDR3nt: TGTGCCAGCAGCAGGGGCAGTCACAGGCTCAATCAGCCCCAGCATTTT
v_gene: TRBV11-1; abundance: -; d_gene: -; j_gene: TRBJ2-1; CDR3aa: CASSLTDGDYEQFF; CDR3nt: TGTGCCAGCAGCTTAACGGACGGGGACTATGAGCAGTTCTTC
v_gene: TRBV3-1/TRBV3-2; abundance: once; d_gene: TRBD2; j_gene: TRBJ2-7; CDR3aa: CASSRGTSGGGEQYF; CDR3nt: TGTGCCAGCAGCCGCGGGACTAGCGGGGGGGGCGAGCAGTACTTC
v_gene: TRBV28; abundance: -; d_gene: -; j_gene: TRBJ1-2; CDR3aa: CASSLSFGAPYGYTF; CDR3nt: TGTGCCAGCAGCCTAAGTTTCGGTGCTCCCTATGGCTACACCTTC
v_gene: TRBV19; abundance: -; d_gene: -; j_gene: TRBJ1-2; CDR3aa: CASSTGFGDGYTF; CDR3nt: TGTGCCAGTAGCACAGGGTTTGGTGATGGCTACACCTTC
v_gene: TRBV7-9; abundance: -; d_gene: -; j_gene: TRBJ1-2; CDR3aa: CASSLSLGGFFGYTF; CDR3nt: TGTGCCAGCAGCTTATCTCTCGGGGGTTTTTTTGGCTACACCTTC
v_gene: TRBV14; abundance: -; d_gene: TRBD2; j_gene: TRBJ2-2; CDR3aa: CATKFLAGGRLNTGELFF; CDR3nt: TGTGCCACCAAATTTCTAGCGGGAGGAAGGTTGAACACCGGGGAGCTGTTTTTT
v_gene: TRBV19; abundance: -; d_gene: TRBD2; j_gene: TRBJ2-5; CDR3aa: CASSATGTSLETQYF; CDR3nt: TGTGCCAGTAGTGCGACCGGGACTAGCTTAGAGACCCAGTACTTC
v_gene: TRBV11-2; abundance: -; d_gene: TRBD1; j_gene: TRBJ1-4; CDR3aa: CASSLAGGGEKLFF; CDR3nt: TGTGCCAGCAGCTTAGCAGGGGGCGGTGAAAAACTGTTTTTT
v_gene: TRBV6-5; abundance: -; d_gene: -; j_gene: TRBJ1-2; CDR3aa: CASSQGLSQRYGYTF; CDR3nt: TGTGCCAGCAGTCAGGGACTCTCGCAGCGCTATGGCTACACCTTC
v_gene: TRBV4-1; abundance: -; d_gene: -; j_gene: TRBJ1-2; CDR3aa: CASSPNFVSNYGYTF; CDR3nt: TGCGCCAGCAGCCCAAACTTCGTTTCTAACTATGGCTACACCTTC